This entry is about one T cell receptor beta chain. Its target is unknown. In each case, RNA was isolated and then reverse transcribed into cDNA as the sequencing template. Libraries were prepared by immunoSEQ multiplex PCR; TCRdb keeps only in-frame clonotypes and omits some of them. The sample comprises about 160,000 clones, roughly two thirds of which are singletons, and more than 0.7% rests with the top ten. The data originate from a study of CD8+ T cells in alopecia areata. The study, taken as a whole, reports: Numerous clones, expanded in lesions, remained in scalp and blood during tofacitinib.

Sample treatment: oral pan-JAK inhibitor, 5-10 mg twice daily. CD4+ and CD8+ T cells were sorted from PBMCs stained for CD3, CD4 and CD8. The V and J ends lost 3 bases and 8 bases respectively, with 4 bases between them. Germline loops: CDR1 LNHDA, CDR2 SQIVND (reference sequence). CDR3 size: 11 residues. The clonotype comes from a human donor with alopecia areata. The specimen comprised CD4+ T cells sorted from blood, sampled at week 4, from a patient treated with tofacitinib. The chain is built from TRBV19 and TRBJ1-4; D gene ambiguous. The DNA for the CDR3 is TGTGCCAGTAGTATCCGGGAAAAACTGTTTTTT. Translation gives CASSIREKLFF.